These T cell receptor beta chains were read from a single sample in a study of shared clonotypes between healthy human individuals. Some clones are missing from TCRdb's copy, which holds only in-frame ones; the method was immunoSEQ multiplex PCR. This sample carries over a million clones, 96% of them seen once, and the ten largest clones take approximately 1.1%. Sequences were obtained from naive CD4+ T cells sorted from blood. Receptor source: a man under 40 in good health. Each CDR3 is given with its conserved first and last residue. Fields, in order: V gene, J gene, clone size, D gene, CDR3 DNA, CDR3 protein. The D gene is left open where the match is weak. For some rows the clone size is stated as once, few or many, or as a class when expanded; others skip it.

TRBV5-8	TRBJ2-7	NA	NA	TGTGCCAGCAGCTTGGCTCGCTACGAGCAGTACTTC	CASSLARYEQYF
TRBV19	TRBJ2-2	NA	NA	TGTGCCAGTAGTAGGGCTGGCCAGGGTAACACCGGGGAGCTGTTTTTT	CASSRAGQGNTGELFF
TRBV18	TRBJ2-1	once	NA	TGTGCCAGCTCTCACCGGGACCAGGCCAAGGTGAATGAGCAGTTCTTC	CASSHRDQAKVNEQFF
TRBV14	TRBJ2-3	NA	TRBD2	TGTGCCAGCAGCCTAGCGGGAACAGATACGCAGTATTTT	CASSLAGTDTQYF
TRBV28	TRBJ2-3	NA	TRBD2	TGTGCCACCCGGGGAGGAGGGAGGGTCTCCCTCAGCACAGATACGCAGTATTTT	CATRGGGRVSLSTDTQYF
TRBV19	TRBJ1-1	NA	NA	TGTGCCAGTAGTATAGGGGGGGACACTGAAGCTTTCTTT	CASSIGGDTEAFF
TRBV7-2	TRBJ2-7	once	NA	TGTGCCAGCAGCTTGGGACCACAATACGAGCAGTACTTC	CASSLGPQYEQYF
TRBV9	TRBJ1-5	NA	TRBD1	TGTGCCAGCAGCGTAGATGCAGGGGGGAATCAGCCCCAGCATTTT	CASSVDAGGNQPQHF
TRBV14	TRBJ2-1	NA	TRBD2	TGTGCCAGCAGCCAACGGTGGGGCGGGAGCTCCTACAATGAGCAGTTCTTC	CASSQRWGGSSYNEQFF
TRBV6-7	TRBJ2-5	NA	NA	TGTGCCAGCAGTTACGAGGCTCAAGAGACCCAGTACTTC	CASSYEAQETQYF
TRBV18	TRBJ1-1	NA	TRBD1	TGTGCCAGCTCACGCTCGTCGACAGGGGGACCGACGGACACTGAAGCTTTCTTT	CASSRSSTGGPTDTEAFF
TRBV28	TRBJ1-2	NA	NA	TGTGCCAGCACCGGGGTTGGTGCCGCAAGGTATGGCTACACCTTC	CASTGVGAARYGYTF
TRBV5-4	TRBJ1-4	once	NA	TGTGCCAGCAGCTCGGAACGGGCTAATGAAAAACTGTTTTTT	CASSSERANEKLFF
TRBV19	TRBJ2-7	once	TRBD1	TGTGCCAGTAGTATGGGGGACAGCTCCTACGAGCAGTACTTC	CASSMGDSSYEQYF
TRBV9	TRBJ2-1	NA	TRBD1	TGTGCCAGCAGCCGGGACAGGGGTCGAAATGAGCAGTTCTTC	CASSRDRGRNEQFF
TRBV27	TRBJ2-2	NA	NA	NA	CASILGGLFF
TRBV5-5	TRBJ2-3	NA	NA	TGTGCCAGCAGCCCCCGGCAGCATCTTAGCACAGATACGCAGTATTTT	CASSPRQHLSTDTQYF
TRBV11-2	TRBJ2-1	NA	TRBD2	TGTGCCAGCAGCTTGGGCGGGAGGGAAAATGAGCAGTTCTTC	CASSLGGRENEQFF
TRBV7-9	TRBJ2-1	NA	NA	TGTGCCAGCGTCCGAACGATTACGAATGAGCAGTTCTTC	CASVRTITNEQFF
TRBV6-6	TRBJ2-7	NA	TRBD1	TGTGCCAGCAGTCCCGGGACAGTAAACGAGCAGTACTTC	CASSPGTVNEQYF
TRBV6-6	TRBJ1-2	NA	TRBD1	TGTGCCAGCAGTTACTACGGACAGGAGAGCTATGGCTACACCTTC	CASSYYGQESYGYTF
TRBV5-1	TRBJ2-3	NA	NA	TGCGCCAGCAGCCAGGAGGGCACAGATACGCAGTATTTT	CASSQEGTDTQYF
TRBV2	TRBJ2-5	NA	NA	TGTGCCAGCATCCGGTGGGACAACCAAGAGACCCAGTACTTC	CASIRWDNQETQYF
TRBV7-9	TRBJ1-4	NA	TRBD1	TGTGCCAGCAGTTTTACAGGGGCAACTAATGAAAAACTGTTTTTT	CASSFTGATNEKLFF
TRBV7-2	TRBJ2-4	NA	NA	TGTGCCAGCAGCAGGACCGGGTCGGACATTCAGTACTTC	CASSRTGSDIQYF
TRBV28	TRBJ1-5	NA	NA	TGTGCCAGCAGTTTATGGGCTGGCGACGGCAATCAGCCCCAGCATTTT	CASSLWAGDGNQPQHF
TRBV6-5	TRBJ2-1	NA	NA	TGTGCCAGCAGCCTTCTAGGAGTCGCTTACAATGAGCAGTTCTTC	CASSLLGVAYNEQFF
TRBV27	TRBJ2-1	NA	NA	TGTGCCGGCAGTTTATCGCGGGACAGCAATGAGCAGTTCTTC	CAGSLSRDSNEQFF
TRBV6-5	TRBJ2-1	NA	NA	TGTGCCAGCAGTTACTGGCGGGCGGCGATGCAGTTCTTC	CASSYWRAAMQFF
TRBV6-5	TRBJ1-2	NA	NA	TGTGCCAGCAGTTACGAGCCGTTGAGTCCGTATGGCTACACCTTC	CASSYEPLSPYGYTF
TRBV5-5	TRBJ2-5	NA	TRBD1	TGTGCCAGCAGCTCCGAAAGGGGGCGCGTGGAGACCCAGTACTTC	CASSSERGRVETQYF
TRBV15	TRBJ1-5	once	NA	TGTGCCACCAGCAGAGATAGGGTAAGCAATCAGCCCCAGCATTTT	CATSRDRVSNQPQHF
TRBV7-9	TRBJ2-2	once	NA	TGTGCCAGCAGCCCAGGGGCGGGGAACACCGGGGAGCTGTTTTTT	CASSPGAGNTGELFF
TRBV18	TRBJ2-3	NA	NA	TGTGCCAGCGGGAGTAGCACAGATACGCAGTATTTT	CASGSSTDTQYF
TRBV28	TRBJ2-7	NA	NA	TGTGCCAGCAGAAAAAGACAGGTCGGCTACGAGCAGTACTTC	CASRKRQVGYEQYF
TRBV19	TRBJ1-1	NA	TRBD1	TGTGCCAGTAGACCAGACAGGGGGGACCCCACTGAAGCTTTCTTT	CASRPDRGDPTEAFF
TRBV18	TRBJ2-5	once	TRBD1	TGTGCCAGCTCACCATTGGGACAGGAGCTAGAGACCCAGTACTTC	CASSPLGQELETQYF
TRBV19	TRBJ1-5	NA	TRBD1	TGTGCCAGTAAGAGGGACAGGGGAAGTGGGCCCCAGCATTTT	CASKRDRGSGPQHF
TRBV30	TRBJ1-1	NA	NA	TGTGCCTGGAGTGTTTGGCAGGCCGGTGAAGCTTTCTTT	CAWSVWQAGEAFF
TRBV19	TRBJ1-3	NA	TRBD1	TGTGCCAGTAGGCAACGCTCCGGGACAGGGAGTGGAAACACCATATATTTT	CASRQRSGTGSGNTIYF
TRBV7-8	TRBJ2-5	NA	TRBD2	TGTGCCAGCAGCTTAGCGCGTCTAGCGGGAGGGCCCGGAGGGACCCAGTACTTC	CASSLARLAGGPGGTQYF
TRBV18	TRBJ2-5	NA	TRBD2	TGTGCCAGCTCACCCTTGAGCGGGAGTAGTGAGACCCAGTACTTC	CASSPLSGSSETQYF
TRBV12-5	TRBJ2-3	NA	NA	TGTGCTAGCGCTGACAGGCAAGACACAGATACGCAGTATTTT	CASADRQDTDTQYF
TRBV18	TRBJ1-2	NA	NA	TGTGCCAGCTCACCACCAGGGGAGACATTTGCTGGCTACACCTTC	CASSPPGETFAGYTF
TRBV28	TRBJ2-7	NA	TRBD2	TGTGCCAGCAGCTCCCGGGGACTAGCGGCCTTGGAGCAGTACTTC	CASSSRGLAALEQYF
TRBV28	TRBJ2-3	NA	NA	TGTGCCAGCAGTTCACAGGTCGGGGATACGCAGTATTTT	CASSSQVGDTQYF
TRBV5-4	TRBJ2-5	NA	NA	TGTGCCAGCAGCTTAGCAGCTCAAGAGACCCAGTACTTC	CASSLAAQETQYF
TRBV7-8	TRBJ1-1	NA	NA	TGTGCCAGCAGCTTAGTCTTAGACAGAACCATGAACACTGAAGCTTTCTTT	CASSLVLDRTMNTEAFF
TRBV27	TRBJ2-1	NA	TRBD1	TGTGCCAGCAGTATAAGGACAGGGGGCGCCTGGGACTACCTTGGAAATGAGCAGTTCTTC	CASSIRTGGAWDYLGNEQFF
TRBV15	TRBJ2-3	NA	NA	TGTGCCACCAGCAGAGATCGCCTCGCAGATACGCAGTATTTT	CATSRDRLADTQYF
TRBV2	TRBJ2-7	once	NA	TGTGCCAGGGGGGCGAGGGGTGCCTACGAGCAGTACTTC	CARGARGAYEQYF
TRBV7-7	TRBJ2-1	NA	TRBD2	TGTGCTAGCAGCTTGACTAGCGTCCCCTACAATGAGCAGTTCTTC	CASSLTSVPYNEQFF
TRBV7-8	TRBJ2-7	NA	NA	TGTGCCAGCAGCTTAGGTTTTAGCAGATCCTACGAGCAGTACTTC	CASSLGFSRSYEQYF
TRBV18	TRBJ1-3	NA	NA	TGTGCCAGCTCACCGGATCCACAGGGAAGAAACACCATATATTTT	CASSPDPQGRNTIYF
TRBV15	TRBJ2-3	NA	NA	TGTGCCACCAGCAGAGATTTGGGAGGACTGGGTTTCACAGATACGCAGTATTTT	CATSRDLGGLGFTDTQYF
TRBV6-1	TRBJ1-2	NA	NA	TGTGCCAGCAGTGATGGGGGTCCCCATGGCTACACCTTC	CASSDGGPHGYTF
TRBV28	TRBJ2-7	NA	NA	TGTGCCAGCAGTTCCGGGACTTCGGAGCAGTACTTC	CASSSGTSEQYF
TRBV15	TRBJ2-7	once	NA	TGTGCCACCAGCAGAAATCCGGCGGGATTACCCTACGAGCAGTACTTC	CATSRNPAGLPYEQYF
TRBV28	TRBJ2-7	NA	TRBD1	TGTGCCACCAATGGACAGGGCCCCTACGAGCAGTACTTC	CATNGQGPYEQYF